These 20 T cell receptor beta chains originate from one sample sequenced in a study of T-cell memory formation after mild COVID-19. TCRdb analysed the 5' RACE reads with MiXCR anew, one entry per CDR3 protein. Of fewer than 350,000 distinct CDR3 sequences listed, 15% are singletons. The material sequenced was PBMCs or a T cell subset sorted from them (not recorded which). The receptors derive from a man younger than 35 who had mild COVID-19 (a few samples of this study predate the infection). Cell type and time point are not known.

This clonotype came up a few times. The DNA for the CDR3 is TGTGCCAGCAGCTTTAGCGGGGGGGCGATCACCGGGGAGCTGTTTTTT. Protein sequence: CASSFSGGAITGELFF. The J gene is TRBJ2-2, the V gene TRBV7-2, with 11 nucleotides matching TRBD2. Germline CDR1 is SGHTA and CDR2 is FQGNSA. J gave up 4 bases and V 3 bases, and 4 bases lay outside the gene matches. The CDR3 is made up of 16 amino acids.

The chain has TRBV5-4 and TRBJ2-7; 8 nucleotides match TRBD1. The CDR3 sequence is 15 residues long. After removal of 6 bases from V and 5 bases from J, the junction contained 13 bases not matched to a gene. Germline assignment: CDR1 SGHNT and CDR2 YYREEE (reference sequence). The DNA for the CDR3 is TGTGCCAGCACTTCTTGGGGGCAGGGGGCGGACGAGCAGTACTTC. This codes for CASTSWGQGADEQYF.

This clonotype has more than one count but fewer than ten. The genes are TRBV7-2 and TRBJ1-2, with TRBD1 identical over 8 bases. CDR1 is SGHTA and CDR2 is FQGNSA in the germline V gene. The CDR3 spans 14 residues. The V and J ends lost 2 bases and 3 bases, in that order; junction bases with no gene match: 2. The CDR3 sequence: CASSLLQGDYGYTF. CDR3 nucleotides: TGTGCCAGCAGCTTATTACAGGGGGACTATGGCTACACCTTC. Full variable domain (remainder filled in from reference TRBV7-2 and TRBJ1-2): GAGVSQSPSNKVTEKGKDVELRCDPISGHTALYWYRQSLGQGLEFLIYFQGNSAPDKSGLPSDRFSAERTGGSVSTLTIQRTQQEDSAVYLCASSLLQGDYGYTFGSGTRLTVV.

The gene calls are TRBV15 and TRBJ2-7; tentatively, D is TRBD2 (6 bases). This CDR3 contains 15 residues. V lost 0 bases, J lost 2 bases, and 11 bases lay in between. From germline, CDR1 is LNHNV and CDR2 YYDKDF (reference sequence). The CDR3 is CATSRDGDLAYEQYF. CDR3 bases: TGTGCCACCAGCAGAGATGGGGACTTAGCCTACGAGCAGTACTTC.

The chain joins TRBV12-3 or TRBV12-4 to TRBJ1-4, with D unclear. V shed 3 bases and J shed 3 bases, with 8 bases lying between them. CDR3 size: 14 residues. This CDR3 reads CASSFWGSNEKLFF. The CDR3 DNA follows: TGTGCCAGCAGTTTTTGGGGATCTAATGAAAAACTGTTTTTT.

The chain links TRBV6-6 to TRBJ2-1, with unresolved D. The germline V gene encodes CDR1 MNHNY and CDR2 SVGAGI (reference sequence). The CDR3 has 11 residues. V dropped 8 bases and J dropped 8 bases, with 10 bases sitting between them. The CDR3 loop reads CASGSEYEQFF. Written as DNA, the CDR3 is TGTGCCAGCGGCTCGGAATATGAGCAGTTCTTC.

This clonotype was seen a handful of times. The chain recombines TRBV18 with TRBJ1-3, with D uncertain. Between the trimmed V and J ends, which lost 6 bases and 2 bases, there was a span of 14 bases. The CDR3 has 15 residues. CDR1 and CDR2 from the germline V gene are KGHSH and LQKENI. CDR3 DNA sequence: TGTGCCAGCTCTCGTAACGGAGACGCTGGAAACACCATATATTTT. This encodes CASSRNGDAGNTIYF. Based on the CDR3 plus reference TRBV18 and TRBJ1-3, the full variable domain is NAGVMQNPRHLVRRRGQEARLRCSPMKGHSHVYWYRQLPEEGLKFMVYLQKENIIDESGMPKERFSAEFPKEGPSILRIQQVVRGDSAAYFCASSRNGDAGNTIYFGEGSWLTVV.

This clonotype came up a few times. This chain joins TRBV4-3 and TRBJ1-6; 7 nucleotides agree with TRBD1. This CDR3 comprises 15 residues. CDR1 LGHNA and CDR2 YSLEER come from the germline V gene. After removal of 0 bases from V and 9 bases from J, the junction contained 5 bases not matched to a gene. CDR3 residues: CASSQDRGLGSPLHF. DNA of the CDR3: TGCGCCAGCAGCCAAGATAGGGGGCTGGGTTCACCCCTCCACTTT.

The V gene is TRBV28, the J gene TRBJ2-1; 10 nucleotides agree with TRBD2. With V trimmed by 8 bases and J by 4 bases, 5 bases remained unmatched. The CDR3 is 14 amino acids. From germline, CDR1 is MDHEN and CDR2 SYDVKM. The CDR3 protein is CASGLAGAYNEQFF. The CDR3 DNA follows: TGTGCCAGCGGCCTAGCGGGGGCATACAATGAGCAGTTCTTC.

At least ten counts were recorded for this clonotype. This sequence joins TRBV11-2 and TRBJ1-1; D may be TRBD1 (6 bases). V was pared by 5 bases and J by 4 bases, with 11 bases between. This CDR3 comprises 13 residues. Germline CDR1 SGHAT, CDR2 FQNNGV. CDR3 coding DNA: TGTGCCAGCAGCCCGGGACAAAGCACTGAAGCTTTCTTT. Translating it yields CASSPGQSTEAFF.

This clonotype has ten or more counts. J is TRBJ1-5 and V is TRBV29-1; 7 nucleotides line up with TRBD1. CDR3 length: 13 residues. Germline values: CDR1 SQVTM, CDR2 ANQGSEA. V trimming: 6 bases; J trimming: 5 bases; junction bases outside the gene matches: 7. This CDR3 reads CSVRQGEHQPQHF. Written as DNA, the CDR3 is TGCAGCGTCAGACAGGGAGAGCATCAGCCCCAGCATTTT.

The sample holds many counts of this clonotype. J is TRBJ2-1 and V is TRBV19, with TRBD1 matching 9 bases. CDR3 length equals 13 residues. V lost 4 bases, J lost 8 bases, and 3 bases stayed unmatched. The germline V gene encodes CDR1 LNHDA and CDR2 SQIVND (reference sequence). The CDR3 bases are TGTGCCAGTAGTACTCGACAGGGGGATGAGCAGTTCTTC. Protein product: CASSTRQGDEQFF.

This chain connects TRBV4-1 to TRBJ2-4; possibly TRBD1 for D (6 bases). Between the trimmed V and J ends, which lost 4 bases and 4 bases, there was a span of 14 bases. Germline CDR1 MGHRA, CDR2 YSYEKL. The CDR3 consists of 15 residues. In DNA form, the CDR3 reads TGCGCCAGCAGCCGGACATGGGACACAAAAAACATTCAGTACTTC. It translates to CASSRTWDTKNIQYF.

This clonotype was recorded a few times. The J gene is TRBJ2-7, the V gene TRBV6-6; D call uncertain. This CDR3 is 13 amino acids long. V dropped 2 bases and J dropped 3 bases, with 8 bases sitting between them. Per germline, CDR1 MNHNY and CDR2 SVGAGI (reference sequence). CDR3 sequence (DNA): TGTGCCAGCAGTTACACGGACGGCTACGAGCAGTACGTC. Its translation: CASSYTDGYEQYV.

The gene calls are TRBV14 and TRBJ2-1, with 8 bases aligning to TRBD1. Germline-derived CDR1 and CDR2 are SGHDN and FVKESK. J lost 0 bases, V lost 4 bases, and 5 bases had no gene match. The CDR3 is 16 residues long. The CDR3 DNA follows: TGTGCCAGCAGCCCTCACGGACAGGGCTCCTACAATGAGCAGTTCTTC. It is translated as CASSPHGQGSYNEQFF.

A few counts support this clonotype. The CDR3 sequence is CASSFWDRVTGELFF. Here the CDR3 DNA reads TGTGCCAGCAGCTTTTGGGACAGGGTCACCGGGGAGCTGTTTTTT. This chain joins TRBV7-6 and TRBJ2-2, with TRBD1 identical over 9 bases. The CDR3 has 15 residues. In germline, CDR1 is SGHVS, CDR2 FNYEAQ. Unmatched junction bases numbered 3, after V lost 3 bases and J lost 4 bases.

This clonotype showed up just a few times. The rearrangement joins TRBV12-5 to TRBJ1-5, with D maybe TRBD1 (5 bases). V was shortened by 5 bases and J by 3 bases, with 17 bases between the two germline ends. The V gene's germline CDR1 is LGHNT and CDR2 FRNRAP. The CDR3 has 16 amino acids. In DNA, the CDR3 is TGTGCTAGTGGTCCCTCGGGGCACCCCTTCAATCAGCCCCAGCATTTT. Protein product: CASGPSGHPFNQPQHF.

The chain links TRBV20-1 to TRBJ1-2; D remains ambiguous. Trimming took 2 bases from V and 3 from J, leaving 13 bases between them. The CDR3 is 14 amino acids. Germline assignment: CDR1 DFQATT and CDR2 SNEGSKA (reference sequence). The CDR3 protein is CSARSPADHYGYTF. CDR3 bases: TGCAGTGCTAGATCCCCGGCAGACCACTATGGCTACACCTTC.

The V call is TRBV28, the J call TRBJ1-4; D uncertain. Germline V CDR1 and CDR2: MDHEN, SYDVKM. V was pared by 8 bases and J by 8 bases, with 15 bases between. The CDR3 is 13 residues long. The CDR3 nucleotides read TGTGCCAGCGGCCCCGGAGGCGGGGAAAAACTGTTTTTT. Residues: CASGPGGGEKLFF.

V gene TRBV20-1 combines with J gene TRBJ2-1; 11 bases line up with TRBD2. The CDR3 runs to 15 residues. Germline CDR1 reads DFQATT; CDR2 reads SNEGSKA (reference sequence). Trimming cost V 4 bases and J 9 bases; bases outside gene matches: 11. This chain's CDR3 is CSAKYSGGAVGEQFF. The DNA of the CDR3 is TGCAGTGCTAAATATAGCGGGGGGGCCGTGGGTGAGCAGTTCTTC.